The clone carrying this T cell receptor beta chain was seen repeatedly, ten times or more. The antigen remains undetermined. This CDR3 is built from 15 residues. V was clipped by 3 bases and J by 0 bases; unmatched bases: 2. Germline-derived CDR1 and CDR2 are SGHTA and FQGTGA. Individual cDNA molecules carried attached unique molecular identifiers. TCRdb independently ran MiXCR on the 5' RACE reads; one entry per CDR3 protein. Among tens of thousands of distinct CDR3 sequences listed, about 9.3% were seen once. The sample originates from a study of early T cells in non-severe SARS-CoV-2 infection. Overall study findings and caveats: Sequences matched to VDJdb favored anti-spike CD8 responses, while private and CD4 specificities were missed.

The receptor's source is an adult who was a healthcare worker with PCR-confirmed SARS-CoV-2 infection or an uninfected control (not recorded which). The material sequenced was whole blood. This chain joins TRBV7-3 and TRBJ2-1, with 7 nucleotides matching TRBD2. This CDR3 is CASSFLADSYNEQFF. The DNA for the CDR3 is TGTGCCAGCAGCTTTCTAGCGGACTCCTACAATGAGCAGTTCTTC.